The table lists the clone carrying this TCR beta chain with a few counts. Its antigen is as yet unknown. This entry is derived from a study of early stage breast cancer tumors. This CDR3 has 16 amino acids. The V end was cut by 2 bases, the J end by 4 bases, with 15 bases between. The germline CDR1 and CDR2 sequences are KGHSH and LQKENI. General study results and limits: Compared with adjacent normal breast, tumors showed about 2.5-fold denser, more clonal T cells.

TCRdb keeps only in-frame clones here, not all; method: immunoSEQ multiplex PCR. The sample contains 25,000 to 35,000 clones, about 59% of which appear only once. The chain joins TRBV18 to TRBJ2-1; a possible D gene is TRBD1 (6 bases). The sequenced sample consisted of breast tumor tissue. This clonotype originated in a person in their fifties with breast cancer. Here the CDR3 reads CASSPAGRGRYNEQFF. In DNA form, the CDR3 reads TGTGCCAGCTCACCAGCAGGCAGGGGTCGGTACAATGAGCAGTTCTTC.